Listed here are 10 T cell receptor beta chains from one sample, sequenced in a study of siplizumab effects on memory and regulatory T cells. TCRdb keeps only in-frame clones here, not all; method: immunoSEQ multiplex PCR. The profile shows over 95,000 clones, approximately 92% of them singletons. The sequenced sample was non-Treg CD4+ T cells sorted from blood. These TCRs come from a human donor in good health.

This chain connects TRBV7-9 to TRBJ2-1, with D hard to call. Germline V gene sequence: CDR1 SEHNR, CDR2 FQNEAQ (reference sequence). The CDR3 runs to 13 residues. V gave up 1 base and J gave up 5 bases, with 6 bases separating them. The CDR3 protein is CASSLGQNNEQFF. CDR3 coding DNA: TGTGCCAGCAGCTTAGGGCAGAACAATGAGCAGTTCTTC. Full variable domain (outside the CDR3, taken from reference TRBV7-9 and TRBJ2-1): DTGVSQNPRHKITKRGQNVTFRCDPISEHNRLYWYRQTLGQGPEFLTYFQNEAQLEKSRLLSDRFSAERPKGSFSTLEIQRTEQGDSAMYLCASSLGQNNEQFFGPGTRLTVL.

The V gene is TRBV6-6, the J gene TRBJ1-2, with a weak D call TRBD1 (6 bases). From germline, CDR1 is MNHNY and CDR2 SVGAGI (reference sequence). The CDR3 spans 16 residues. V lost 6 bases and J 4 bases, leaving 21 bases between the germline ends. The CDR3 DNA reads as TGTGCCAGCAGGATTTCAGGGGCATTGCCAAGCTATGGCTACACCTTC. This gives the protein CASRISGALPSYGYTF.

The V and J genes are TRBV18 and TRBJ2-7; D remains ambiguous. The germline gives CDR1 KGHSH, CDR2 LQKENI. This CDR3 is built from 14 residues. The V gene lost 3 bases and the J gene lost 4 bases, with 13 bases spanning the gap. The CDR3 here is CASSPSNPLYEQYF. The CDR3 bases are TGTGCCAGCTCACCGTCAAATCCCCTTTACGAGCAGTACTTC.

CDR3 DNA: TGTGCCAGCAGCTTCGGTGGGGCAAAGAACACTGAAGCTTTCTTT. It codes for CASSFGGAKNTEAFF. The chain carries TRBV5-8 and TRBJ1-1, with D maybe TRBD1 (5 bases). CDR1 and CDR2 (germline): SGHTS, YDEGEE. Deletions cut 2 bases from V and 1 base from J, with 12 bases between. This CDR3 region has 15 residues. The whole variable domain, filled in from reference TRBV5-8 and TRBJ1-1, reads EAGVTQSPTHLIKTRGQQATLRCSPISGHTSVYWYQQALGLGLQFLLWYDEGEERNRGNFPPRFSGRQFPNYSSELNVNALELEDSALYLCASSFGGAKNTEAFFGQGTRLTVV.

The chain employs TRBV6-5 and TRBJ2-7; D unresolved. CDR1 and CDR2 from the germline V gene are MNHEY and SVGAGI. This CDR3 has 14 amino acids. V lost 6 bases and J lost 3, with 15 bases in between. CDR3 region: CASSHLQLNYEQYF. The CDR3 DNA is TGTGCCAGCAGCCACCTGCAGCTTAACTACGAGCAGTACTTC.

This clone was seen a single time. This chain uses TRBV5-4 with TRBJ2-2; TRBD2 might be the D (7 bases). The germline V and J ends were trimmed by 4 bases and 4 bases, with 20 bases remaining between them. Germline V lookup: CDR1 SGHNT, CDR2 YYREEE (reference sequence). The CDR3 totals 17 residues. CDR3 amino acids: CASSPGGGGIPTGELFF. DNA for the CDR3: TGTGCCAGCAGCCCGGGGGGCGGGGGTATCCCCACCGGGGAGCTGTTTTTT.

Written as DNA, the CDR3 is TGTGCCAGCAGTACAATCACCCTCCACTTT. This encodes CASSTITLHF. The rearrangement uses TRBV2 and TRBJ1-6; D remains unclear. The V gene lost 5 bases and the J gene lost 14 bases, with 7 bases spanning the gap. This CDR3 region has 10 residues. In germline, CDR1 is SNHLY, CDR2 FYNNEI.

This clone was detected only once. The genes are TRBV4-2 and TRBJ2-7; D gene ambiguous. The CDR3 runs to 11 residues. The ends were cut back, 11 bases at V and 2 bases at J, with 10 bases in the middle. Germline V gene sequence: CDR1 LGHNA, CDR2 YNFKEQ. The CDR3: CAPVAPYEQYF. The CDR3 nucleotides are TGTGCCCCGGTTGCTCCCTACGAGCAGTACTTC.

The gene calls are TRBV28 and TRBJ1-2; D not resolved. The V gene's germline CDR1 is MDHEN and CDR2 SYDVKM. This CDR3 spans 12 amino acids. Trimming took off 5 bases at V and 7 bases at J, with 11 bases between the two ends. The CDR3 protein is CASSGRISGYTF. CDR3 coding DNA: TGTGCCAGCAGTGGACGTATAAGTGGCTACACCTTC.

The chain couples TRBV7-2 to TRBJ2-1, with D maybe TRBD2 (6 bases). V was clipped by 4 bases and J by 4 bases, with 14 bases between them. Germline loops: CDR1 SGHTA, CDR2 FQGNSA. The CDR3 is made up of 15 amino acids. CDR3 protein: CASSSWASDYNEQFF. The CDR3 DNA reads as TGTGCCAGCAGCTCATGGGCTAGCGATTACAATGAGCAGTTCTTC.